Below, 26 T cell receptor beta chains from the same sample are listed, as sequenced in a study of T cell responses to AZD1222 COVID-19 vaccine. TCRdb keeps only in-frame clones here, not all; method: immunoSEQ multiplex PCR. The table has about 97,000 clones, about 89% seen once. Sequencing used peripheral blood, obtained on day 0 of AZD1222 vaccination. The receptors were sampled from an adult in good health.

The CDR3 DNA reads TGCAGTGCTAATGACAGGGTGAGCGGGGAGCTGTTTTTT. Translation: CSANDRVSGELFF. The chain employs TRBV20-1 and TRBJ2-2; 7 bases line up with TRBD1. The V gene's germline CDR1 is DFQATT and CDR2 SNEGSKA (reference sequence). CDR3 length: 13 residues. Trimming at V came to 4 bases and at J to 7 bases, leaving 6 bases not matched to a gene.

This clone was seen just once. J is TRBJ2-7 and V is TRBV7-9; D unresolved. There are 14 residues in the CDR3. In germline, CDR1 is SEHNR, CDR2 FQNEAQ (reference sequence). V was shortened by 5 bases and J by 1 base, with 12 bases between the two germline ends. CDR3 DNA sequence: TGTGCCAGCAGCCCCAATGCCCCTTCCTACGAGCAGTACTTC. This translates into CASSPNAPSYEQYF.

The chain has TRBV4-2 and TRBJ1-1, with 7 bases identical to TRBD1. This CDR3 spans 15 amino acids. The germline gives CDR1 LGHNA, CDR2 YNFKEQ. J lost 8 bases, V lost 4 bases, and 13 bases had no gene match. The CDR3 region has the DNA TGTGCCAGCAGCCTAGACTCACAGGGGCGCGGAGAAGCTTTCTTT. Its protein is CASSLDSQGRGEAFF.

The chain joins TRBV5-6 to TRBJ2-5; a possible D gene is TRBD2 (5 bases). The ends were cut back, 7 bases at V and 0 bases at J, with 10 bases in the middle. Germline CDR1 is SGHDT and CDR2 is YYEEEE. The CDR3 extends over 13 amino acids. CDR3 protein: CASFREDQETQYF. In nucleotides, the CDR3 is TGTGCCAGCTTCCGGGAAGACCAAGAGACCCAGTACTTC.

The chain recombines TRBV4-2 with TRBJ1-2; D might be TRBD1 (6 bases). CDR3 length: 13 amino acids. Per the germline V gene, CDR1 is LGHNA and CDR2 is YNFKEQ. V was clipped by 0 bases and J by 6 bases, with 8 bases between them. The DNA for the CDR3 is TGTGCCAGCAGCCAAGAGACAGGAAATGGCTACACCTTC. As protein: CASSQETGNGYTF.

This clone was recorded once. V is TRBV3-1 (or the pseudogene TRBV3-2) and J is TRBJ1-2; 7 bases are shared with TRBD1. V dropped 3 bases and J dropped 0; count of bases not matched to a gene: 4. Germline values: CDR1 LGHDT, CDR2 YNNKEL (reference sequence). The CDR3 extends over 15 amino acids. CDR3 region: CASSQGTVANYGYTF. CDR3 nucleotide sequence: TGTGCCAGCAGCCAGGGGACAGTTGCTAACTATGGCTACACCTTC.

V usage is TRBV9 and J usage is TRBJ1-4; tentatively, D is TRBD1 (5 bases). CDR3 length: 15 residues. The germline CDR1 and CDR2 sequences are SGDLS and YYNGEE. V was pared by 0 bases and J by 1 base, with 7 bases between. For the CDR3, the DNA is TGTGCCAGCAGCGTAGAGGGGAGAACTAATGAAAAACTGTTTTTT. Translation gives CASSVEGRTNEKLFF.

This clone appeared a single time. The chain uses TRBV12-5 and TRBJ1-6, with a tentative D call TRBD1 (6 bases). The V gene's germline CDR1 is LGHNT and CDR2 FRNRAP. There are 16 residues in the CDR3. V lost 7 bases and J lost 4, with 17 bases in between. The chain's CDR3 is CASDRDKGGYNSPLHF. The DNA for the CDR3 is TGTGCTAGTGATCGGGACAAGGGGGGATATAATTCACCCCTCCACTTT.

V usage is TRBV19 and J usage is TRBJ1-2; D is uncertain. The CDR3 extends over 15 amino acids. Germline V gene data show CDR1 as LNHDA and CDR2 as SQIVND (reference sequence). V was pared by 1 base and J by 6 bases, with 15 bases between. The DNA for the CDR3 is TGTGCCAGTAGTATAGGGAACAGTCGAATTAATGGCTACACCTTC. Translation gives CASSIGNSRINGYTF.

The CDR3 spells CASSVTGTNTEAFF. As DNA, the CDR3 is TGTGCCAGCAGCGTAACGGGGACAAACACTGAAGCTTTCTTT. The chain has TRBV9 and TRBJ1-1, with D perhaps TRBD1 (6 bases). In germline, CDR1 is SGDLS, CDR2 YYNGEE. This CDR3 is built from 14 residues. V was trimmed by 1 base and J by 2 bases, leaving 9 bases between them.

The CDR3 region has the DNA TGCGCCAGCAGCTTGGAAGGAGGGCAGTACTTC. This codes for CASSLEGGQYF. This sequence joins TRBV5-1 and TRBJ2-7, with D perhaps matching TRBD2 (5 bases). Between the trimmed V and J ends, which lost 0 bases and 9 bases, there was a span of 7 bases. CDR1 is SGHRS and CDR2 is YFSETQ in the germline V gene. The CDR3 is 11 amino acids. Drawing the rest from reference TRBV5-1 and TRBJ2-7, the complete variable domain is KAGVTQTPRYLIKTRGQQVTLSCSPISGHRSVSWYQQTPGQGLQFLFEYFSETQRNKGNFPGRFSGRQFSNSRSEMNVSTLELGDSALYLCASSLEGGQYFGPGTRLTVT.

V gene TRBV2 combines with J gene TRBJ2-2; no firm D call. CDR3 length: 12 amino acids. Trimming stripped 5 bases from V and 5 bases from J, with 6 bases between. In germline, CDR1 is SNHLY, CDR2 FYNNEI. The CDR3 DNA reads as TGTGCCAGCAGTTTGGGGACCGGGGAGCTGTTTTTT. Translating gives CASSLGTGELFF. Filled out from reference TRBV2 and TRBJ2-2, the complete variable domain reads EPEVTQTPSHQVTQMGQEVILRCVPISNHLYFYWYRQILGQKVEFLVSFYNNEISEKSEIFDDQFSVERPDGSNFTLKIRSTKLEDSAMYFCASSLGTGELFFGEGSRLTVL.

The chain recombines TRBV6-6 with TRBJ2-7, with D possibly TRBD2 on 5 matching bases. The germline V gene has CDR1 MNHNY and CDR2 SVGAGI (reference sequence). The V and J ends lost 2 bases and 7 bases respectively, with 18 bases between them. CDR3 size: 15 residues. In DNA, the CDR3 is TGTGCCAGCAGTTACAGAAGCCGGGAACTAGGGGAGCAGTACTTC. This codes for CASSYRSRELGEQYF.

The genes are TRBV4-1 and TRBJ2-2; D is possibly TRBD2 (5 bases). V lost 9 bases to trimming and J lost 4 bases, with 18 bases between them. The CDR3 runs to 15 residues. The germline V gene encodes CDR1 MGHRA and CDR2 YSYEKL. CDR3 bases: TGCGCCAGTAGAGCGGTCGGTGAGAGCACCGGGGAGCTGTTTTTT. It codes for CASRAVGESTGELFF.

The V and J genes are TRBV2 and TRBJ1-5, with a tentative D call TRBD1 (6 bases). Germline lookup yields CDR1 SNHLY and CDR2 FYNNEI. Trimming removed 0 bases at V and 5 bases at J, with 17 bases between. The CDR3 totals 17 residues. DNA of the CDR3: TGTGCCAGCAGTGAAGCTTGGGGGCAGGGAAGAGATCAGCCCCAGCATTTT. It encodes CASSEAWGQGRDQPQHF.

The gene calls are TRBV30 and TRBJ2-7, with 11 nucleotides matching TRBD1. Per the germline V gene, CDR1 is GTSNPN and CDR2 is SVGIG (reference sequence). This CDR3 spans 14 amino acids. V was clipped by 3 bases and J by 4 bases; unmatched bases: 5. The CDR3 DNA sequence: TGTGCCTGGAGCCTCGGGACAGGGGGGTACGAGCAGTACTTC. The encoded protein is CAWSLGTGGYEQYF.

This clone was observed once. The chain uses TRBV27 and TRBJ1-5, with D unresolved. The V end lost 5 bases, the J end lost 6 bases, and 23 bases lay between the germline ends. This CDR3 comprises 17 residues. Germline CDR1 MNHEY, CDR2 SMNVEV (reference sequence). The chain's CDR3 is CASSAYTAFVVSQPQHF. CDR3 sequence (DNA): TGTGCCAGCAGTGCATACACCGCCTTCGTCGTTAGTCAGCCCCAGCATTTT.

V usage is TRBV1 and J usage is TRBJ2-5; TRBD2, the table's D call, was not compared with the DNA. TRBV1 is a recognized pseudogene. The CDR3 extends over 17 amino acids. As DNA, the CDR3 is TGCACCAGCAGCCATAACATCTCCGGCCGAGGGCAGGAGACCCAGTACTTC. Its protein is CTSSHNISGRGQETQYF.

The CDR3 nucleotides read TGTGCCAGCAGCGAGGCCCCGCTCGGTAACATTCAGTACTTC. Translation: CASSEAPLGNIQYF. The chain carries TRBV9 and TRBJ2-4; no clear D gene. The CDR3 has 14 residues. Germline V CDR1 and CDR2: SGDLS, YYNGEE. The V end was cut by 3 bases, the J end by 7 bases, with 14 bases between. The full variable domain, its missing parts supplied by reference TRBV9 and TRBJ2-4, is DSGVTQTPKHLITATGQRVTLRCSPRSGDLSVYWYQQSLDQGLQFLIQYYNGEERAKGNILERFSAQQFPDLHSELNLSSLELGDSALYFCASSEAPLGNIQYFGAGTRLSVL.

CDR3 region: CASSPPVIANYGYTF. For the CDR3, the DNA is TGTGCCAGCAGCCCCCCGGTCATAGCTAACTATGGCTACACCTTC. V gene TRBV3-1 (or the pseudogene TRBV3-2) combines with J gene TRBJ1-2; no reliable D call. Germline CDR1 LGHDT, CDR2 YNNKEL (reference sequence). Trimming stripped 4 bases from V and 0 bases from J, with 12 bases between. CDR3 length: 15 amino acids.

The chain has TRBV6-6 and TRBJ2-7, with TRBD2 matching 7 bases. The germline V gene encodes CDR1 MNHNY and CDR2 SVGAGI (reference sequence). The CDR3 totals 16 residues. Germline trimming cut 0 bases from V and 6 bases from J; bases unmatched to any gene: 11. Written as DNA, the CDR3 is TGTGCCAGCAGTTACTCGGGACGCCGAGGGAGGGTCGAGCAGTACTTC. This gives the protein CASSYSGRRGRVEQYF.

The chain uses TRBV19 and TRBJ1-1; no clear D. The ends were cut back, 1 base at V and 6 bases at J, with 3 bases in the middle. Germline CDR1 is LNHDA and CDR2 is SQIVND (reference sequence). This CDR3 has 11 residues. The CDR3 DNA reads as TGTGCCAGTAGTATAGGGTCTGAAGCTTTCTTT. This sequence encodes CASSIGSEAFF.

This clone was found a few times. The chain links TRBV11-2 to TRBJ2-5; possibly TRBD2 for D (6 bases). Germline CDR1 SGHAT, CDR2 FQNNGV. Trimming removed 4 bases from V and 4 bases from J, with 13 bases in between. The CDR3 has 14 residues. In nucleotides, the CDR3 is TGTGCCAGCAGCTCGGGATTGGGAGGAGAGACCCAGTACTTC. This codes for CASSSGLGGETQYF.

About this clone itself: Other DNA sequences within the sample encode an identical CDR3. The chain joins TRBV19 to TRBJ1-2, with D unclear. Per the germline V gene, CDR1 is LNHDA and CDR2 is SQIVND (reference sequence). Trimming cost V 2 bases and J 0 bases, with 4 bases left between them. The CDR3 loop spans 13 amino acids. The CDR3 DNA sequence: TGTGCCAGTAGTATAAGGGCTAACTATGGCTACACCTTC. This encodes CASSIRANYGYTF.

The CDR3, as DNA: TGTGCCAGCACCGGCATTAGGGTTTACAATGAGCAGTTCTTC. It encodes CASTGIRVYNEQFF. This chain uses TRBV6-5 with TRBJ2-1; D is ambiguous. Germline CDR1 is MNHEY and CDR2 is SVGAGI. Between the trimmed V and J ends, which lost 7 bases and 4 bases, there was a span of 14 bases. The CDR3 totals 14 residues.

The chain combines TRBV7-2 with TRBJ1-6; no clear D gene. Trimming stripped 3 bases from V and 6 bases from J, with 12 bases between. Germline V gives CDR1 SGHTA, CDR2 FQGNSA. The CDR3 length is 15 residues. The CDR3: CASSLGRAFNSPLHF. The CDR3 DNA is TGTGCCAGCAGCTTGGGCCGGGCCTTTAATTCACCCCTCCACTTT.